This T cell receptor beta chain was sequenced in a study of blood T cell repertoires in COVID-19. Looking at the study overall: Sites in the United States, Italy and Spain provided acute and convalescent COVID-19 samples. PBMCs, B-cell-depleted T cells, or T cells were the source of the cDNA or gDNA that made up the material.

In the original workflow: Researchers report that nucleated cell counts were estimated from reference gene primer amplification. Profiling relied on immunoSEQ multiplex PCR, and the TCRdb table lists in-frame clones only, not all of them. Clone size and V and J calls were adopted from that table, with D and trimming inferred from the DNA. This sample carries just under 100,000 clones, approximately 86% of them seen once, and the ten largest clones take roughly 13%. Germline lookup yields CDR1 SGHNT and CDR2 YYREEE (reference sequence). Trimming took 4 bases from V and 0 from J, leaving 22 bases between them. CDR3 length equals 18 residues.

The chain links TRBV5-4 to TRBJ1-2, with D uncertain. The TCR was taken from a woman aged 60-75 years in a cohort sampled during active or convalescent COVID-19. The sequencing sample was made of peripheral blood. Here the CDR3 reads CASSHGGSVGPTNYGYTF. CDR3 DNA sequence: TGTGCCAGCAGCCACGGCGGTAGCGTCGGGCCCACTAACTATGGCTACACCTTC. Full variable domain (missing parts from reference TRBV5-4 and TRBJ1-2): ETGVTQSPTHLIKTRGQQVTLRCSSQSGHNTVSWYQQALGQGPQFIFQYYREEENGRGNFPPRFSGLQFPNYSSELNVNALELDDSALYLCASSHGGSVGPTNYGYTFGSGTRLTVV.